This T cell receptor (beta chain) was captured by sequencing in a study of blood T cell repertoires in COVID-19. Study at large: PBMCs, B-cell-depleted T cells, or T cells were the source of the cDNA or gDNA that made up the material.

Per the study methods: The assay estimated nucleated cells by amplifying reference gene primers. TCRdb's table, derived via immunoSEQ multiplex PCR, lists solely in-frame clones and lacks some. V, J and clone size are those of that table, while D and trimming were read from the DNA. Of 200,000 to 300,000 clones in the sample, about nine tenths are singletons; the top ten hold about 1.7%. Germline values: CDR1 SGHVS, CDR2 FQNEAQ. The CDR3 length is 13 residues. V was cut by 3 bases and J by 6 bases, with 12 bases left in between. All enrollees were about 18 to 89 years old and from roughly 26 US areas. Clinical history reported by participants formed the basis on which cohorts were assigned.

This chain uses TRBV7-8 with TRBJ2-7; possible D gene TRBD1, 5 bases. The sequencing input was PBMCs or T cells enriched from blood (not recorded which). This clonotype originated in a man aged 40-49 years who had recovered from COVID-19. In DNA, the CDR3 is TGTGCCAGCAGCTTCGGTACAGGTGGCGAGCAGTACTTC. Translation: CASSFGTGGEQYF. Supplemented by reference TRBV7-8 and TRBJ2-7, the full variable domain reads GAGVSQSPRYKVAKRGQDVALRCDPISGHVSLFWYQQALGQGPEFLTYFQNEAQLDKSGLPSDRFFAERPEGSVSTLKIQRTQQEDSAVYLCASSFGTGGEQYFGPGTRLTVT.